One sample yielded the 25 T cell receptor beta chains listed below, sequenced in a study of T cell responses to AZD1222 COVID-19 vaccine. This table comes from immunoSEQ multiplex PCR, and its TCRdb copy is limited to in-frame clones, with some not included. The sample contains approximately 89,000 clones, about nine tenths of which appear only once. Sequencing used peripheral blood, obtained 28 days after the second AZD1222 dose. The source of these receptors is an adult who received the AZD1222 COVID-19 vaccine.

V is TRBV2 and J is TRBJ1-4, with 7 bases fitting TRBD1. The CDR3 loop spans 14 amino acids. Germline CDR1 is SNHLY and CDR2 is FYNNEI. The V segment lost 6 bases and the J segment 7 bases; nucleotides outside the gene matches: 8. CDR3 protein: CASSGTAGSEKLFF. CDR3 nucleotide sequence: TGTGCCAGCAGCGGGACAGCCGGGAGTGAAAAACTGTTTTTT.

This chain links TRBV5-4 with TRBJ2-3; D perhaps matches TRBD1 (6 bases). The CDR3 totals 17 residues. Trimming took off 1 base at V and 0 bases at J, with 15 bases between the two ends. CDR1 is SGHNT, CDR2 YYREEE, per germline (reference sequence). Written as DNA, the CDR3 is TGTGCCAGCAGCTTGAGGGTAGGGGGAACTAGCACAGATACGCAGTATTTT. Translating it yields CASSLRVGGTSTDTQYF.

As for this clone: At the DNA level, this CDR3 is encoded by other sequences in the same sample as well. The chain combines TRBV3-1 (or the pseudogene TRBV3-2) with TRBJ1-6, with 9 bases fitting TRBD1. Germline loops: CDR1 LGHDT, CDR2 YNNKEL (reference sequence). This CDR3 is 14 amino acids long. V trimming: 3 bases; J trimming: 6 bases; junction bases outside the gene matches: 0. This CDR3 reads CASSQGQGNSPLHF. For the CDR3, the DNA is TGTGCCAGCAGCCAGGGACAGGGTAATTCACCCCTCCACTTT.

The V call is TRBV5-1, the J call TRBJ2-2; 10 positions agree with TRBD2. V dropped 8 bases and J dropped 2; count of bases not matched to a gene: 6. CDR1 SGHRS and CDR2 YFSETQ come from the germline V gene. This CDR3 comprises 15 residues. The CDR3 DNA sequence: TGCGCCAGTAAACTAGCGGGGCAAAACACCGGGGAGCTGTTTTTT. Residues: CASKLAGQNTGELFF.

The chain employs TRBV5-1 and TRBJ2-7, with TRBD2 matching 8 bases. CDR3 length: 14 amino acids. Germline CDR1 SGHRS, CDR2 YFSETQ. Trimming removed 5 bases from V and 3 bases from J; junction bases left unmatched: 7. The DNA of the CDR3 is TGCGCCAGCAGACCCGGGGCGGGAGGCTACGAGCAGTACTTC. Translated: CASRPGAGGYEQYF.

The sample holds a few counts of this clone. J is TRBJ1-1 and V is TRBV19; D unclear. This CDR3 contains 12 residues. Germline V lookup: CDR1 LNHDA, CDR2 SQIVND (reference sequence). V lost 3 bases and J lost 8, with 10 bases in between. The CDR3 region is CASSISAGEAFF. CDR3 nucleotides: TGTGCCAGTAGTATTTCGGCCGGGGAAGCTTTCTTT.

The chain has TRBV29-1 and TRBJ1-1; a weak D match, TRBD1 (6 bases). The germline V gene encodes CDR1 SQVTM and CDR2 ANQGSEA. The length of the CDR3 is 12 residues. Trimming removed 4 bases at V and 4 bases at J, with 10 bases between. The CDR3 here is CSVVGGGTEAFF. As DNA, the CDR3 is TGCAGCGTTGTTGGGGGCGGCACTGAAGCTTTCTTT.

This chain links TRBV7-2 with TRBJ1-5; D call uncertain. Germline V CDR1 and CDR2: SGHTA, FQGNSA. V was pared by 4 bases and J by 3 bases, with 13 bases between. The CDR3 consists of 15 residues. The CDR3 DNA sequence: TGTGCCAGCAGCTACGATTACGGGAACAATCAGCCCCAGCATTTT. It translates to CASSYDYGNNQPQHF.

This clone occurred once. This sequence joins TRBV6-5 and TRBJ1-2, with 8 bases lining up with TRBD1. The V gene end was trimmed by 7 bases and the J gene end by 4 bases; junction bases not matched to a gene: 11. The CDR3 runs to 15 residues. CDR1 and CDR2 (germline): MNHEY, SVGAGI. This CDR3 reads CASTPPGTGIYGYTF. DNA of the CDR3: TGTGCCAGCACCCCTCCAGGGACAGGCATCTATGGCTACACCTTC.

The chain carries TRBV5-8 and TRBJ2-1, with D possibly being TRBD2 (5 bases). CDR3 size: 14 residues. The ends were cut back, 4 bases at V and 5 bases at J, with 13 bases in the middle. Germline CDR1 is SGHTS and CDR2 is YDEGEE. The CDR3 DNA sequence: TGTGCCAGCAGCCCGTGGCGGGTCGACAATGAGCAGTTCTTC. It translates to CASSPWRVDNEQFF. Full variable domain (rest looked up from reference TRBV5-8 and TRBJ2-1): EAGVTQSPTHLIKTRGQQATLRCSPISGHTSVYWYQQALGLGLQFLLWYDEGEERNRGNFPPRFSGRQFPNYSSELNVNALELEDSALYLCASSPWRVDNEQFFGPGTRLTVL.

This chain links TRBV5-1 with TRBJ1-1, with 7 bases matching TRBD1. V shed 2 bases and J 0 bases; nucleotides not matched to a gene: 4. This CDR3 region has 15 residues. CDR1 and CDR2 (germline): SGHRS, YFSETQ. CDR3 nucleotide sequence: TGCGCCAGCAGCTTCGCCGGGACAGTGAACACTGAAGCTTTCTTT. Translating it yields CASSFAGTVNTEAFF. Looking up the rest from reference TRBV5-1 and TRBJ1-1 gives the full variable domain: KAGVTQTPRYLIKTRGQQVTLSCSPISGHRSVSWYQQTPGQGLQFLFEYFSETQRNKGNFPGRFSGRQFSNSRSEMNVSTLELGDSALYLCASSFAGTVNTEAFFGQGTRLTVV.

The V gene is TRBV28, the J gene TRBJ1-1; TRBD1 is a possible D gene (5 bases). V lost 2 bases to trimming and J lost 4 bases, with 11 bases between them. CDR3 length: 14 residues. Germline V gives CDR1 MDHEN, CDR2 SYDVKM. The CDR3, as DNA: TGTGCCAGCAGTTTAAGGGAAAGGGGCACTGAAGCTTTCTTT. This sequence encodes CASSLRERGTEAFF.

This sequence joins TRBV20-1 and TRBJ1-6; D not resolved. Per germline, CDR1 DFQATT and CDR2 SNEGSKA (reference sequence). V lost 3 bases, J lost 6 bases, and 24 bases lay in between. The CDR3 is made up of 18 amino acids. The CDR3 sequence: CSASSFEVVSLGNSPLHF. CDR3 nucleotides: TGCAGTGCTAGTTCGTTTGAAGTCGTGAGTTTGGGTAATTCACCCCTCCACTTT.

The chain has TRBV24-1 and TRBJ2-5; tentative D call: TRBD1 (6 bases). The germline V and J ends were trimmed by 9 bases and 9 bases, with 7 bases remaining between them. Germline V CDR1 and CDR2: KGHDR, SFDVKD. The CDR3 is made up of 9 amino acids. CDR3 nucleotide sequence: TGTGCCACCCAGGGGTCCCAGTACTTC. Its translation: CATQGSQYF.

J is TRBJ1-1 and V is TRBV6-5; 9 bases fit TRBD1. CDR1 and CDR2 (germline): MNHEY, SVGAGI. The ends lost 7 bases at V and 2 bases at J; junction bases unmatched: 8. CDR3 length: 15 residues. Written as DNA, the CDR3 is TGTGCCAGCACTAACAGGGGACAGGGAAACACTGAAGCTTTCTTT. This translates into CASTNRGQGNTEAFF.

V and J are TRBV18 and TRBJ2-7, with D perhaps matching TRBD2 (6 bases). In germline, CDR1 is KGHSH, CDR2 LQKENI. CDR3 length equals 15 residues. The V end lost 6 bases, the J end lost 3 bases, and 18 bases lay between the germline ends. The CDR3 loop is CASSPGVGSDYEQYF. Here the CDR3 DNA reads TGTGCCAGCTCCCCGGGGGTCGGTTCTGACTACGAGCAGTACTTC.

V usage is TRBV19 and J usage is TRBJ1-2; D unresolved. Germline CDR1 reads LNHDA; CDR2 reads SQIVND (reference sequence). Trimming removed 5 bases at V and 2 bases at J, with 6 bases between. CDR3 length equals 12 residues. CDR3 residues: CASSPDNYGYTF. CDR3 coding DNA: TGTGCCAGTAGTCCCGACAACTATGGCTACACCTTC.

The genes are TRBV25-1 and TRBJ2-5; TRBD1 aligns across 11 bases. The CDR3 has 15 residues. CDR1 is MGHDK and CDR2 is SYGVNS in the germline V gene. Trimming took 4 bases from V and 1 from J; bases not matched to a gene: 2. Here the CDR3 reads CASSGGQGGQETQYF. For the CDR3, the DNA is TGTGCCAGCAGTGGGGGACAGGGGGGCCAAGAGACCCAGTACTTC.

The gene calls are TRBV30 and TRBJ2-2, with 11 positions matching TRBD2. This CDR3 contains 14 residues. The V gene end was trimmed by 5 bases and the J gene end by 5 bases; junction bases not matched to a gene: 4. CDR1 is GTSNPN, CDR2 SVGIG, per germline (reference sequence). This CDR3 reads CAWRTSGGTGELFF. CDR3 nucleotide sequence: TGTGCCTGGCGTACTAGCGGGGGAACCGGGGAGCTGTTTTTT.

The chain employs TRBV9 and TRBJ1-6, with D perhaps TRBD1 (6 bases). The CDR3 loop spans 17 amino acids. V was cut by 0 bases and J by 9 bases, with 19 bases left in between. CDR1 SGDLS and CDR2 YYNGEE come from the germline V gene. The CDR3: CASSVEGGTGSSSPLHF. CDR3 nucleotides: TGTGCCAGCAGCGTAGAGGGAGGTACAGGGAGTAGTTCACCCCTCCACTTT.

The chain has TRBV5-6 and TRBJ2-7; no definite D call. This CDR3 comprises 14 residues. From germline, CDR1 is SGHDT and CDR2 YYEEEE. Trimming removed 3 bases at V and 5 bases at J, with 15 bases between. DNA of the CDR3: TGTGCCAGCAGCTCCGAAACATACGTCCACGAGCAGTACTTC. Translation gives CASSSETYVHEQYF. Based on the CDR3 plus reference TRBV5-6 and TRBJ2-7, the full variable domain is DAGVTQSPTHLIKTRGQQVTLRCSPKSGHDTVSWYQQALGQGPQFIFQYYEEEERQRGNFPDRFSGHQFPNYSSELNVNALLLGDSALYLCASSSETYVHEQYFGPGTRLTVT.

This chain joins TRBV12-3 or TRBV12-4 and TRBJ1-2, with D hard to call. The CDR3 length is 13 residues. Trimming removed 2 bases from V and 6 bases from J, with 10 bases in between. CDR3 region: CASSLLMANGYTF. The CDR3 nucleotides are TGTGCCAGCAGTTTACTCATGGCGAATGGCTACACCTTC.

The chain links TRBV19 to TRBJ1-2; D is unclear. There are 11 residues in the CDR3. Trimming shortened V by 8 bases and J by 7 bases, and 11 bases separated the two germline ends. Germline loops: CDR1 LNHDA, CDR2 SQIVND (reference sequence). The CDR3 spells CASGAWVGYTF. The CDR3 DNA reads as TGTGCCAGTGGTGCGTGGGTTGGCTACACCTTC.

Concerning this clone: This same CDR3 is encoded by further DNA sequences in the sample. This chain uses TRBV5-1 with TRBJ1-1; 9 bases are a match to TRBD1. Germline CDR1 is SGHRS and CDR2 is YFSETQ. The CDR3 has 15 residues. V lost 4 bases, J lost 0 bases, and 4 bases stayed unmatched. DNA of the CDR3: TGCGCCAGCAGCGCCGGGACAGGGTTGAACACTGAAGCTTTCTTT. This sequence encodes CASSAGTGLNTEAFF.

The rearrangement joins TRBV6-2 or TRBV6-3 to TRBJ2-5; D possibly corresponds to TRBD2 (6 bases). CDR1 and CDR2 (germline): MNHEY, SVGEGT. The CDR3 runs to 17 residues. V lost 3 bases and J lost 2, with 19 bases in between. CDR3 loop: CASSYSIDRGRQETQYF. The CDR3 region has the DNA TGTGCCAGCAGTTATTCGATCGATCGGGGGAGGCAAGAGACCCAGTACTTC.